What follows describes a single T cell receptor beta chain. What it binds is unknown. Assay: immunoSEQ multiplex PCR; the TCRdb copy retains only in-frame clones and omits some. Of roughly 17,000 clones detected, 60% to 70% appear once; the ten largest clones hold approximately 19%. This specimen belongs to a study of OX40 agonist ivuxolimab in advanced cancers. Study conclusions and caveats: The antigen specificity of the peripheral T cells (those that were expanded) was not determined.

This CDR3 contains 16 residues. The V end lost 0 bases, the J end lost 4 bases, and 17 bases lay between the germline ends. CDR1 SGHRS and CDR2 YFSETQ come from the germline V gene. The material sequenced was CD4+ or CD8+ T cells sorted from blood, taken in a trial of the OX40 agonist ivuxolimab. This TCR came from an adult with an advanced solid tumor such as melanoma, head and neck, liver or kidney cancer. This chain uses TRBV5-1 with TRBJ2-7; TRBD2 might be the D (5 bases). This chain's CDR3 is CASSLEPGLGGYEQYF. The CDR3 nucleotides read TGCGCCAGCAGCTTGGAACCGGGATTAGGCGGGTACGAGCAGTACTTC. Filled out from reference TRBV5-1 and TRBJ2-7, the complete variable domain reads KAGVTQTPRYLIKTRGQQVTLSCSPISGHRSVSWYQQTPGQGLQFLFEYFSETQRNKGNFPGRFSGRQFSNSRSEMNVSTLELGDSALYLCASSLEPGLGGYEQYFGPGTRLTVT.